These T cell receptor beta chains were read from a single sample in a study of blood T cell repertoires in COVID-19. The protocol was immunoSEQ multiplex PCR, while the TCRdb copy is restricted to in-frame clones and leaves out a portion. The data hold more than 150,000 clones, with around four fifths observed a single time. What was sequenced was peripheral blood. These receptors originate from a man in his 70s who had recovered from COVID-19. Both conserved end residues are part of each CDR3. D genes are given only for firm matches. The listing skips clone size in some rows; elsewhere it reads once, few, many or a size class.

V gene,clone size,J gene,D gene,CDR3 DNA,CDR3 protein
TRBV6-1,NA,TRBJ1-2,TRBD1,TGTGCCAGCAGTGAAGGTGGACAGGGGTTTGCCTATGGCTACACCTTC,CASSEGGQGFAYGYTF
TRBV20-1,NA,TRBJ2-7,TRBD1,TGCAGTGCTAGTTACAGGGGGTTTCAATACGAGCAGTACTTC,CSASYRGFQYEQYF
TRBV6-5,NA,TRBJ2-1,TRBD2,TGTGCCAGCAGTCCCCGCGGGGGCTCCTACAATGAGCAGTTCTTC,CASSPRGGSYNEQFF
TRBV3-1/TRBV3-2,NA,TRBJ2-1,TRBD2,TGTGCCAGCAGCCAAGATCGGGGCCGAGCGGGAGGGCCGAACAATGAGCAGTTCTTC,CASSQDRGRAGGPNNEQFF
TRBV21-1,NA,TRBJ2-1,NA,TGTGCCAGCAGCGGACAAAGCGGGAGTCGTCGCAATGAGCAGTTCTTC,CASSGQSGSRRNEQFF
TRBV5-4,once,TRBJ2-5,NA,TGTGCCAGCAGCCCGGGTCTTCCCCAAGAGACCCAGTACTTC,CASSPGLPQETQYF
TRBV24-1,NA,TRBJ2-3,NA,TGTGCCACCAGTGATCCGAGCACAGATACGCAGTATTTT,CATSDPSTDTQYF
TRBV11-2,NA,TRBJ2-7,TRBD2,TGTGCCAGCAGCTTAGCGACTAGCACTGCCTACGAGCAGTACTTC,CASSLATSTAYEQYF
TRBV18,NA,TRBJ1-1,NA,TGTGCCAGCTCACCACCCGGGGGCGGGGGTGACACTGAAGCTTTCTTT,CASSPPGGGGDTEAFF
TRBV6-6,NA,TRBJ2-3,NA,TGTGCCAGCACCCCGAGAGACAACACAGATACGCAGTATTTT,CASTPRDNTDTQYF
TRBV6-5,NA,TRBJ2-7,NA,TGTGCCAGCCGGGACAACTACGAGCAGTACTTC,CASRDNYEQYF
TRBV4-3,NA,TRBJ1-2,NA,TGCGCCAGCAGCCAAGGACAGTGGAACGGGGGCTACACCTTC,CASSQGQWNGGYTF
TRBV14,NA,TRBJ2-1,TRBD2,TGTGCCAGCAGCCAGGGACTAGCGGTTACCCAGGGGTTCTTC,CASSQGLAVTQGFF
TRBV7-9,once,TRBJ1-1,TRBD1,TGTGCCAGCAGCTCCGGACAGGGGAGGACTGAAGCTTTCTTT,CASSSGQGRTEAFF
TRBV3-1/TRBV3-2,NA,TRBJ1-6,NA,TGTGCCAGCAGCCGTCGTGCGGGGAGCTCCTATAATTCACCCCTCCACTTT,CASSRRAGSSYNSPLHF
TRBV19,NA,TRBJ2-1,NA,TGTGCCAGTAGTGTGGGACTTTACAATGAGCAGTTCTTC,CASSVGLYNEQFF
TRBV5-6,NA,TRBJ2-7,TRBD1,TGTGCCAGCAGCGCGGGACAGGGCTACGAGCAGTACTTC,CASSAGQGYEQYF
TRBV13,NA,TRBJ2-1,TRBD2,TGTGCCAGCAGCCCCGGACTAGCGGCCTACAATGAGCAGTTCTTC,CASSPGLAAYNEQFF
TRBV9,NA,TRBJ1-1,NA,TGTGCCAGCAGCGTAGTGGCAGGGGAGATCACTGAAGCTTTCTTT,CASSVVAGEITEAFF
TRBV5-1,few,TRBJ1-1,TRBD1,TGCGCCAGCAGCCCCCTCCGGGACAGAAACACTGAAGCTTTCTTT,CASSPLRDRNTEAFF
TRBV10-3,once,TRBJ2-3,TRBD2,TGTGCCATCAGTTCGCCCCGGCGGGAGGCAACAGATACGCAGTATTTT,CAISSPRREATDTQYF
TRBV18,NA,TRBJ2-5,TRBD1,TGTGCCAGCTCACCCAACAGGGGTGGAGAGACCCAGTACTTC,CASSPNRGGETQYF
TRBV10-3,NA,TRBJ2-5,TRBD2,TGTGCCATCAGATCCGGGACTAGCGGGAGCATAGAGACCCAGTACTTC,CAIRSGTSGSIETQYF
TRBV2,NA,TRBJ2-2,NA,TGTGCCAGCAGTGCACAGGGTACCGGGGAGCTGTTTTTT,CASSAQGTGELFF
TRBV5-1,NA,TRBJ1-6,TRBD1,TGCGCCAGCAGCTTGGGGGACAGTGTAAATTCACCCCTCCACTTT,CASSLGDSVNSPLHF
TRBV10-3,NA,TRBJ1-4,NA,TGTGCCATCAGTGTCGACAGTACAACTAATGAAAAACTGTTTTTT,CAISVDSTTNEKLFF
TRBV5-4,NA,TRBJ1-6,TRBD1,TGTGCCAGCAGCTACGGACAGGCCAATTCACCCCTCCACTTT,CASSYGQANSPLHF
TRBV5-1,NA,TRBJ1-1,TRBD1,TGCGCCAGCAGCCCGGGACAGGGGGCCCTGATGAACACTGAAGCTTTCTTT,CASSPGQGALMNTEAFF
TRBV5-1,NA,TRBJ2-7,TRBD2,TGCGCCAGCCGTCGACTAGCGGGCTCCTACGAGCAGTACTTC,CASRRLAGSYEQYF
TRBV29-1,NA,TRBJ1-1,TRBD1,TGCAGCGCCCATAGGGGACAGAGTAACACTGAAGCTTTCTTT,CSAHRGQSNTEAFF
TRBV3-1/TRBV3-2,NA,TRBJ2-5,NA,TGTGCCAGCAGCCAAGAGTTCGGGGCCCAGTACTTC,CASSQEFGAQYF
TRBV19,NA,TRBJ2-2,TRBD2,TGTGCCAGTAGTTTTTGGCTTAAGACTAGCGGGAGCCCCGTGAACACCGGGGAGCTGTTTTTT,CASSFWLKTSGSPVNTGELFF
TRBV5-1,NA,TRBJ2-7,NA,TGCGCCAGCAGCTTGGGTCGGGAGAGCTCCTACGAGCAGTACTTC,CASSLGRESSYEQYF
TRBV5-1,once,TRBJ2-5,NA,TGCGCCAGCAGCTTGGGAGACGGGGTACACCAAGAGACCCAGTACTTC,CASSLGDGVHQETQYF
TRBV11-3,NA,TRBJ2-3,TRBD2,TGTGCCAGCAGCCAGACTAGCGTCCTCACAGATACGCAGTATTTT,CASSQTSVLTDTQYF
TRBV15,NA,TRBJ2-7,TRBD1,TGTGCCACCAGCCGAGGGACAGGGAGTTCTTCAGGCGAGCAGTACTTC,CATSRGTGSSSGEQYF
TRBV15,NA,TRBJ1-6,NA,TGTGCCACCAGCAGAGATCGCGGGCGCCCCCTCCACTTT,CATSRDRGRPLHF
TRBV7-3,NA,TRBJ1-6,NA,TGTGCCAGCAGCCCTGGGGGGAATTCACCCCTCCACTTT,CASSPGGNSPLHF
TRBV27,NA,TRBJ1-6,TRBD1,TGTGCCAGCAGTGCATACTCAGGGGGCCATAATTCACCCCTCCACTTT,CASSAYSGGHNSPLHF
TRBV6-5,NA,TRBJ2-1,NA,TGTGCCAGCAGGCGAGGAGACGCCTACAATGAGCAGTTCTTC,CASRRGDAYNEQFF
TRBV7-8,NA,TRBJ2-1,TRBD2,TGTGCCAGCAGCTTAGGCCTGAGCGGGATGAGGACCAATGAGCAGTTCTTC,CASSLGLSGMRTNEQFF
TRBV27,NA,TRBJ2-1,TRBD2,TGTGCCAGCGGTAGCGGGAGCTCCTACAATGAGCAGTTCTTC,CASGSGSSYNEQFF